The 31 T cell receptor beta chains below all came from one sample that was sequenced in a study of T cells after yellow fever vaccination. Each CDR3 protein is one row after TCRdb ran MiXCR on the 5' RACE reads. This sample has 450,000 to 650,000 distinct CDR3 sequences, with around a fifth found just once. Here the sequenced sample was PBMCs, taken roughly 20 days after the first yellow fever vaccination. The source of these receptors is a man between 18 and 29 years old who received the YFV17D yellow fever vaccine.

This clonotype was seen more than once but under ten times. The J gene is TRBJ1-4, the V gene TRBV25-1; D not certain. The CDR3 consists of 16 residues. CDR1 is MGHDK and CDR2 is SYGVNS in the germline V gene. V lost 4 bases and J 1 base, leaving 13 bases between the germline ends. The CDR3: CASSAEVVVTNEKLFF. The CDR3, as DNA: TGTGCCAGCAGTGCGGAAGTTGTGGTAACTAATGAAAAACTGTTTTTT.

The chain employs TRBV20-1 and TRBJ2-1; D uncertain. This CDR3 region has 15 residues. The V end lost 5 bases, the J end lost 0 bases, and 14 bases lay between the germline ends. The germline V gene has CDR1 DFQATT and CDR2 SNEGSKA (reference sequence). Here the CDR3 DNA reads TGCAGTGCTCTCCCACAGATCAACTCCTACAATGAGCAGTTCTTC. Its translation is CSALPQINSYNEQFF.

CDR3 sequence: CASSPRTTLNTQYF. Here the CDR3 DNA reads TGTGCCAGCAGCCCTAGGACCACCTTAAATACGCAGTATTTT. V gene TRBV7-2 combines with J gene TRBJ2-3; D call uncertain. The CDR3 is 14 residues long. CDR1 SGHTA and CDR2 FQGNSA come from the germline V gene. V gave up 5 bases and J gave up 7 bases, with 16 bases separating them.

In DNA form, the CDR3 reads TGTGCCAGCAGCCCGAACCGGGACAGATATGGCTACACCTTC. It translates to CASSPNRDRYGYTF. The chain recombines TRBV7-6 with TRBJ1-2; TRBD1 matches 7 bases. Per the germline V gene, CDR1 is SGHVS and CDR2 is FNYEAQ. V lost 5 bases to trimming and J lost 5 bases; unmatched junction nucleotides: 8. CDR3 size: 14 residues.

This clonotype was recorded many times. The CDR3 sequence is CASSLGSEETQYF. CDR3 nucleotide sequence: TGCGCCAGCAGCTTGGGCTCAGAAGAGACCCAGTACTTC. The J gene is TRBJ2-5, the V gene TRBV5-1; D unclear. Trimming took 0 bases from V and 3 from J, leaving 6 bases between them. The CDR3 runs 13 residues. In germline, CDR1 is SGHRS, CDR2 YFSETQ.

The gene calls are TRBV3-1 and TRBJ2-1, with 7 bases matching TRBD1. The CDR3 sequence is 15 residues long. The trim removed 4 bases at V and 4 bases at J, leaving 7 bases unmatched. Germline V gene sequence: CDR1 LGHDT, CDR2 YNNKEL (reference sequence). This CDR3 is CASSPTGTVYNEQFF. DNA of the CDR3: TGTGCCAGCAGCCCCACCGGGACAGTTTACAATGAGCAGTTCTTC.

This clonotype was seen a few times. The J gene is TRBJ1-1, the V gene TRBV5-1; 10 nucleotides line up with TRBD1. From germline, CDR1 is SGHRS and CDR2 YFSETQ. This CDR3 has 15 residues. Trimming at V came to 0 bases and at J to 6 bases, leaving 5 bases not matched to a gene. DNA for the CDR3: TGCGCCAGCAGCTTGGAGGGACAGGGGCTATCTGAAGCTTTCTTT. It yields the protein CASSLEGQGLSEAFF.

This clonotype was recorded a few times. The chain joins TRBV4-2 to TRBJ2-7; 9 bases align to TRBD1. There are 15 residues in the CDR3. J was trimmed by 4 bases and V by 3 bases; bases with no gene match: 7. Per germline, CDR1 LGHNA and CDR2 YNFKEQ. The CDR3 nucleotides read TGTGCCAGCAGCCAGGGACAGGGAGGGGAATACGAGCAGTACTTC. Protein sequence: CASSQGQGGEYEQYF.

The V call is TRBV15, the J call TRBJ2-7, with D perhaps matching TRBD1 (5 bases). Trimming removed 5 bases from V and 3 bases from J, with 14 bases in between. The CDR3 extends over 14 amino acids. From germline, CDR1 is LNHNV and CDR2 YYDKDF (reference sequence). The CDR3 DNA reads TGTGCCACCAGCCCAGTAACAGGCAGCTACGAGCAGTACTTC. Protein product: CATSPVTGSYEQYF.

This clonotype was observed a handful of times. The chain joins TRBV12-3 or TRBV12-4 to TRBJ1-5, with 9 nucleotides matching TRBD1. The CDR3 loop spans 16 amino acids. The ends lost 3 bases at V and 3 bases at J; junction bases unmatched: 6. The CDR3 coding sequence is TGTGCCAGCAGTTTGATGGGACAGGGTTACAATCAGCCCCAGCATTTT. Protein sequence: CASSLMGQGYNQPQHF.

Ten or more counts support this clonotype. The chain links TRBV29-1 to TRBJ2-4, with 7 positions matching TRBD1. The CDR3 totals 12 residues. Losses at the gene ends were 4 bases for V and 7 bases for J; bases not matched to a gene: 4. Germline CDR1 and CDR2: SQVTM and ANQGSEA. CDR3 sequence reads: CSVGQGGNIQYF. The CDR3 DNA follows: TGCAGCGTTGGACAGGGTGGTAACATTCAGTACTTC.

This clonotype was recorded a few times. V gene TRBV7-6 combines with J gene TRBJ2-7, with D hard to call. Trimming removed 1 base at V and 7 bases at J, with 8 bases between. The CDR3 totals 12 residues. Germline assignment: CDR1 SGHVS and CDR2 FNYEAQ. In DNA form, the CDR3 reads TGTGCCAGCAGCTTAGGGGAAGGGGAGCAGTACTTC. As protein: CASSLGEGEQYF. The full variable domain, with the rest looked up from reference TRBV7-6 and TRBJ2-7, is GAGVSQSPRYKVTKRGQDVALRCDPISGHVSLYWYRQALGQGPEFLTYFNYEAQQDKSGLPNDRFSAERPEGSISTLTIQRTEQRDSAMYRCASSLGEGEQYFGPGTRLTVT.

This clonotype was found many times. CDR3: CASTPAVSAGYTF. The CDR3, as DNA: TGCGCCAGCACCCCGGCAGTTTCTGCCGGCTACACCTTC. This chain joins TRBV5-1 and TRBJ1-2, with unresolved D. The CDR3 loop spans 13 amino acids. Germline V gives CDR1 SGHRS, CDR2 YFSETQ. Trimming removed 6 bases from V and 8 bases from J, with 17 bases in between.

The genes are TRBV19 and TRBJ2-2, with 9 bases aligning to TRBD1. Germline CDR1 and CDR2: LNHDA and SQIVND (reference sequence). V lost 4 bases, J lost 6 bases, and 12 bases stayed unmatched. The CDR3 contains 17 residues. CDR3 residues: CASSNGQGTLDPGELFF. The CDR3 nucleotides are TGTGCCAGTAGTAACGGACAGGGGACGCTCGATCCCGGGGAGCTGTTTTTT.

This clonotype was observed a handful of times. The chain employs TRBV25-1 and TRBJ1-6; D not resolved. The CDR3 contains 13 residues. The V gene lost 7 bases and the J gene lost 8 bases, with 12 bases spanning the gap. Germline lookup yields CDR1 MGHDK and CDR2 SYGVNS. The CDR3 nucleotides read TGTGCCAGCAAGGGAGAGGGTCATTCACCCCTCCACTTT. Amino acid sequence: CASKGEGHSPLHF.

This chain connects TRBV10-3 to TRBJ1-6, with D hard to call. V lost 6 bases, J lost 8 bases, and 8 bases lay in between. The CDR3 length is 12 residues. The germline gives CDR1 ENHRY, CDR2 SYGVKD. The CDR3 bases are TGTGCCATCAGCCACCTCGATTCACCCCTCCACTTT. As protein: CAISHLDSPLHF.

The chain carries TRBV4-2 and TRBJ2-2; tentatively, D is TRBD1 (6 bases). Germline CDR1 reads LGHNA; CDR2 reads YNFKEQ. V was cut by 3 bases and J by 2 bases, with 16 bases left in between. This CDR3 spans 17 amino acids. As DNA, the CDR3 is TGTGCCAGCAGCCACAGGGGTCAGAGTGTTAACACCGGGGAGCTGTTTTTT. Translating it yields CASSHRGQSVNTGELFF.

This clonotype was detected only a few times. This chain's CDR3 is CASSKGAATTTYEQYF. DNA of the CDR3: TGTGCCAGCAGCAAAGGCGCAGCTACTACAACCTACGAGCAGTACTTC. The chain uses TRBV21-1 and TRBJ2-7. TRBV21-1 is an annotated pseudogene. The CDR3 has 16 residues.

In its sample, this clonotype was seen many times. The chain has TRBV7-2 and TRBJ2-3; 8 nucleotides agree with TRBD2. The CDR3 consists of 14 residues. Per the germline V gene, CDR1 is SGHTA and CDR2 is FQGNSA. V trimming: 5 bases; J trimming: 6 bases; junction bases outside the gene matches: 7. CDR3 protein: CASSTGGAADTQYF. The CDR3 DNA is TGTGCCAGCAGCACCGGGGGGGCGGCTGATACGCAGTATTTT.

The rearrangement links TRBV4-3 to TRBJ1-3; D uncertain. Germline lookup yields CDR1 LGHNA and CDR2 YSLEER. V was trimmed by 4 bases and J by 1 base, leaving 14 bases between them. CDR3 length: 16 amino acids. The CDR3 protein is CASSLTVSASGNTIYF. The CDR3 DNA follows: TGCGCCAGCAGCCTTACGGTCTCGGCATCTGGAAACACCATATATTTT.

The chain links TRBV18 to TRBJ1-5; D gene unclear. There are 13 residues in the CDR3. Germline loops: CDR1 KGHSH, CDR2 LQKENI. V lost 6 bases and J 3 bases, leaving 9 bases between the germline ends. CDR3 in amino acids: CASSRQDNQPQHF. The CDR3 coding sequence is TGTGCCAGCTCCCGCCAAGACAATCAGCCCCAGCATTTT.

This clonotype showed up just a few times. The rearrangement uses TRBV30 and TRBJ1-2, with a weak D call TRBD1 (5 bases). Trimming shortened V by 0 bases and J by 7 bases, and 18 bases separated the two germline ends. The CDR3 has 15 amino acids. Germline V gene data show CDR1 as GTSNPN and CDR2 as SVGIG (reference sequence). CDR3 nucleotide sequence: TGTGCCTGGAGTGTAGTTCGGGGACGCGTGAGTGGCTACACCTTC. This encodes CAWSVVRGRVSGYTF.

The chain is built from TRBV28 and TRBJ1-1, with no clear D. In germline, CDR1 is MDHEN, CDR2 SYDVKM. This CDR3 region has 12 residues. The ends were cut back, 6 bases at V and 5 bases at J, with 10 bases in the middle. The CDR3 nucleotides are TGTGCCAGCAGGGAAATGAGGACTGAAGCTTTCTTT. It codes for CASREMRTEAFF.

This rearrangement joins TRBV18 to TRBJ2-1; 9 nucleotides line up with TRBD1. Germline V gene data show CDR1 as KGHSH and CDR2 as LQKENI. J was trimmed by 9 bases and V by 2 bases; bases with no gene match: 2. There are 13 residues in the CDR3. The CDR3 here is CASSPRQGGEQFF. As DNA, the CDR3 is TGTGCCAGCTCACCAAGACAGGGGGGTGAGCAGTTCTTC.

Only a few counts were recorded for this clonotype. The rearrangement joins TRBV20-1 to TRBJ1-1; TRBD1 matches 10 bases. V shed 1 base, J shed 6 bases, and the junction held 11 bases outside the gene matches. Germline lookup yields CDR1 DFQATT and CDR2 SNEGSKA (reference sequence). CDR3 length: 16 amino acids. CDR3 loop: CSARGGGQGKGSEAFF. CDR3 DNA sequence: TGCAGTGCTAGAGGAGGGGGACAGGGGAAGGGCTCTGAAGCTTTCTTT.

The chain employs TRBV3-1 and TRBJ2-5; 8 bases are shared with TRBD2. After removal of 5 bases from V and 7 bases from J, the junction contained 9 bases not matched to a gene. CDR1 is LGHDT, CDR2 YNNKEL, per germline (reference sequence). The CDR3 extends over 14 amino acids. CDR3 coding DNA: TGTGCCAGCAGCGGGCTAGCGGGCACCGGGACCCAGTACTTC. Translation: CASSGLAGTGTQYF.

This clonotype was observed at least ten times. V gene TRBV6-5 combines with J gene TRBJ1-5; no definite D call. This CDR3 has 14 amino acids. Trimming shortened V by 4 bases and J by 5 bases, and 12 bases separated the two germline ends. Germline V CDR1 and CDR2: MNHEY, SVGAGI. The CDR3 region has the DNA TGTGCCAGCAGTTTCGGACCTCCAGATCAGCCCCAGCATTTT. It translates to CASSFGPPDQPQHF.

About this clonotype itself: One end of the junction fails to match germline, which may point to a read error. The DNA for the CDR3 is TGTGCCAACAGCTTAGCAGAGAAGGCCCCCATTCCCCCCAATGAGCAGTTCTTC. It specifies CANSLAEKAPIPPNEQFF. The chain recombines TRBV7-6 with TRBJ2-1; no clear D. This CDR3 is built from 18 residues. In germline, CDR1 is SGHVS, CDR2 FNYEAQ. The variable domain in full, with the rest retrieved from reference TRBV7-6 and TRBJ2-1, is GAGVSQSPRYKVTKRGQDVALRCDPISGHVSLYWYRQALGQGPEFLTYFNYEAQQDKSGLPNDRFSAERPEGSISTLTIQRTEQRDSAMYRCANSLAEKAPIPPNEQFFGPGTRLTVL.

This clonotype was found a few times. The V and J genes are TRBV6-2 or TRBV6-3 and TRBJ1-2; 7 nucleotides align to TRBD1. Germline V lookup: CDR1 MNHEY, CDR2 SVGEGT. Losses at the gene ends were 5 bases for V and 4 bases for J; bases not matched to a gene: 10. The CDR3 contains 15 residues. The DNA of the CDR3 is TGTGCCAGCAGTCCGCGGAGGGACAGAGTCTATGGCTACACCTTC. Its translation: CASSPRRDRVYGYTF.

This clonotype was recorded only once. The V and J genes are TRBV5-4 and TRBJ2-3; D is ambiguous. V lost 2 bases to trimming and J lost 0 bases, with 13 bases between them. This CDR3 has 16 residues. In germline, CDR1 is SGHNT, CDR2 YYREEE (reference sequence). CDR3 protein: CASSFRSNPSTDTQYF. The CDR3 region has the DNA TGTGCCAGCAGCTTCCGGTCAAACCCTAGCACAGATACGCAGTATTTT.

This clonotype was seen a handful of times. The CDR3 is CASSLRGQGTQYF. The CDR3 bases are TGTGCCAGCAGTTTACGGGGGCAGGGGACCCAGTACTTC. The chain has TRBV12-3 or TRBV12-4 and TRBJ2-5; tentatively, D is TRBD1 or TRBD2 (6 bases each). The CDR3 runs 13 residues. V was trimmed by 2 bases and J by 7 bases, leaving 11 bases between them.